This T cell receptor (beta chain) derives from a study of OX40 agonist ivuxolimab in advanced cancers. Study in general: The patients' treatment was ivuxolimab, an agonistic anti-OX40 (CD134) antibody. Each patient was given ivuxolimab into a vein every 2 weeks, at 0.01 to 10 mg/kg. General study points: On average, a greater number of expanded clones characterised CD8+ T cells relative to CD4+. Clonal expansion was seen in CD4+ and CD8+ blood T cells by week 6 at 0.1 to 3.0 mg/kg.

V was clipped by 0 bases and J by 0 bases, with 9 bases between them. From germline, CDR1 is SGDLS and CDR2 YYNGEE. The CDR3 is 15 amino acids. Comment on this clone: Its specificity is unknown.

Assay used: immunoSEQ multiplex PCR; TCRdb lists only in-frame clones, some missing. The table shows around 100,000 clones, with under 95% occurring only once. The sequence derives from an adult with an advanced solid tumor such as melanoma, head and neck, liver or kidney cancer. The specimen was CD4+ or CD8+ T cells sorted from blood, collected in a trial of the OX40 agonist ivuxolimab. This chain uses TRBV9 with TRBJ1-1; D is unresolved. The CDR3 sequence is CASSVGAGMNTEAFF. Written as DNA, the CDR3 is TGTGCCAGCAGCGTAGGGGCAGGAATGAACACTGAAGCTTTCTTT.